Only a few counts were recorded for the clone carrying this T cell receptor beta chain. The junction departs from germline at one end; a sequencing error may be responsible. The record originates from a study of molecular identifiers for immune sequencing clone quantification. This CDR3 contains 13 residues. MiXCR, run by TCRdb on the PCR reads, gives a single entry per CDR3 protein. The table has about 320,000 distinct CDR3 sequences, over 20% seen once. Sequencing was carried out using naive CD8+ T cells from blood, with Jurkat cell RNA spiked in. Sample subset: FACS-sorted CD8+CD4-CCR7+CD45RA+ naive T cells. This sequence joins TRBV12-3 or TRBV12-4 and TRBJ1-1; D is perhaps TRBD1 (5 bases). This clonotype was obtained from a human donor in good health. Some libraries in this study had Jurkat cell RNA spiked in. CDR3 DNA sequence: TGTGCCAGCACTAATACAGGTGGCACTGAAGCTCTCTTT. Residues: CASTNTGGTEALF.